The 20 T cell receptor beta chains presented below share a single source sample, sequenced in a study of early T cells in non-severe SARS-CoV-2 infection. TCRdb used MiXCR to reprocess the 5' RACE reads, holding one entry per CDR3 protein. In the table there are some 29,000 distinct CDR3 sequences, less than 6.5% of which are singletons. The sequenced sample was whole blood. Receptors originate from an adult who was a healthcare worker with PCR-confirmed SARS-CoV-2 infection or an uninfected control (not recorded which).

This clonotype was counted ten times or more. The chain links TRBV6-5 to TRBJ2-7, with TRBD2 matching over 7 bases. Germline trimming cut 0 bases from V and 12 bases from J; bases unmatched to any gene: 11. The CDR3 extends over 14 amino acids. Germline loops: CDR1 MNHEY, CDR2 SVGAGI. The CDR3 region has the DNA TGTGCCAGCAGTTACTCGGGGGGTGACGGGACTATGTACTTC. Encoded protein: CASSYSGGDGTMYF.

This clonotype was observed at least ten times. The gene calls are TRBV12-3 or TRBV12-4 and TRBJ2-2; D not resolved. V lost 3 bases, J lost 5 bases, and 1 base lay in between. The CDR3 runs to 11 residues. The DNA for the CDR3 is TGTGCCAGCAGTTTTACCGGGGAGCTGTTTTTT. Amino acid sequence: CASSFTGELFF.

This clonotype was detected ten times or more. The rearrangement joins TRBV11-2 to TRBJ2-2; D may be TRBD1 (6 bases). This CDR3 has 16 amino acids. V was clipped by 5 bases and J by 1 base, with 14 bases between them. CDR1 is SGHAT and CDR2 is FQNNGV in the germline V gene. In DNA, the CDR3 is TGTGCCAGCAGCCCAGGGGACGGACTGAACACCGGGGAGCTGTTTTTT. Amino acids: CASSPGDGLNTGELFF.

In this sample, this clonotype turned up a few times. This rearrangement joins TRBV7-2 to TRBJ2-7, with D unclear. CDR1 is SGHTA and CDR2 is FQGNSA in the germline V gene. Trimming shortened V by 6 bases and J by 2 bases, and 11 bases separated the two germline ends. CDR3 length: 13 amino acids. The CDR3 sequence: CASSKGAAYEQYF. For the CDR3, the DNA is TGTGCCAGCAGTAAAGGCGCGGCCTACGAGCAGTACTTC.

This clonotype appeared many times. CDR3 sequence: CASSLGWADQETQYF. In DNA, the CDR3 is TGTGCCAGTAGTCTTGGTTGGGCTGACCAAGAGACCCAGTACTTC. V is TRBV19 and J is TRBJ2-5, with D unclear. Germline loops: CDR1 LNHDA, CDR2 SQIVND (reference sequence). Trimming removed 5 bases from V and 0 bases from J, with 13 bases in between. The CDR3 extends over 15 amino acids.

The table lists this clonotype with many counts. J is TRBJ2-5 and V is TRBV28; the match to TRBD1 covers 8 bases. Germline V lookup: CDR1 MDHEN, CDR2 SYDVKM. The CDR3 consists of 14 residues. After removal of 8 bases from V and 0 bases from J, the junction contained 5 bases not matched to a gene. CDR3 DNA: TGTGCCAGCCAAACAGGGGGTAACCAAGAGACCCAGTACTTC. This encodes CASQTGGNQETQYF.

This clonotype has more than one count but fewer than ten. For the CDR3, the DNA is TGTGCCAGCAGTTTGCTCACGGCTACCGGGGAGCTGTTTTTT. It encodes CASSLLTATGELFF. The V gene is TRBV27, the J gene TRBJ2-2; D is uncertain. Per the germline V gene, CDR1 is MNHEY and CDR2 is SMNVEV (reference sequence). Trimming left V 3 bases short and J 5 bases short, with 10 bases between. The CDR3 length is 14 residues.

This clonotype came up many times. The V gene is TRBV27, the J gene TRBJ2-7; weak D call: TRBD1 (6 bases). The CDR3 is 13 residues long. Trimming removed 8 bases from V and 4 bases from J, with 15 bases in between. CDR1 MNHEY and CDR2 SMNVEV come from the germline V gene (reference sequence). This chain's CDR3 is CASGGSFGYEQYF. The CDR3 DNA reads TGTGCCAGCGGGGGCAGCTTTGGGTACGAGCAGTACTTC.

V gene TRBV5-4 combines with J gene TRBJ2-7; tentatively, D is TRBD1 or TRBD2 (5 bases each). The germline CDR1 and CDR2 sequences are SGHNT and YYREEE (reference sequence). The CDR3 is made up of 14 amino acids. Trimming shortened V by 4 bases and J by 0 bases, and 11 bases separated the two germline ends. DNA for the CDR3: TGTGCCAGCAGCCAGGGACGCAGCTCCTACGAGCAGTACTTC. The encoded protein is CASSQGRSSYEQYF.

This clonotype was found many times. The chain recombines TRBV6-2 or TRBV6-3 with TRBJ2-5; the D gene is possibly TRBD1 (5 bases). Looked up from germline, CDR1 is MNHEY and CDR2 is SVGEGT. This CDR3 is 14 amino acids long. The V gene lost 4 bases and the J gene lost 5 bases, with 14 bases spanning the gap. This CDR3 is CASSLFLGRETQYF. The CDR3 DNA reads TGTGCCAGCAGTTTGTTTTTGGGGCGGGAGACCCAGTACTTC.

At least ten counts were recorded for this clonotype. The chain uses TRBV6-2 or TRBV6-3 and TRBJ2-1; unclear D gene. Deletions cut 4 bases from V and 4 bases from J, with 11 bases between. The germline CDR1 and CDR2 sequences are MNHEY and SVGEGT. This CDR3 has 14 residues. CDR3 bases: TGTGCCAGCAGTTTAACGGTGCCTTACAATGAGCAGTTCTTC. Amino acid sequence: CASSLTVPYNEQFF.

This clonotype appeared a few times. V is TRBV7-7 and J is TRBJ2-5; no definite D call. V was pared by 0 bases and J by 1 base, with 3 bases between. This CDR3 region has 13 residues. In germline, CDR1 is SSHAT, CDR2 FNYEAQ (reference sequence). This chain's CDR3 is CASSLATQETQYF. DNA for the CDR3: TGTGCCAGCAGCTTAGCTACCCAAGAGACCCAGTACTTC.

This clonotype was counted ten times or more. The gene calls are TRBV29-1 and TRBJ2-1; 10 positions match TRBD2. With V trimmed by 5 bases and J by 4 bases, 2 bases remained unmatched. Germline CDR1 and CDR2: SQVTM and ANQGSEA. The CDR3 has 13 amino acids. CDR3 DNA sequence: TGCAGCGTTCGTAGCGGGGGGTACAATGAGCAGTTCTTC. Translating gives CSVRSGGYNEQFF.

Worth noting for this clonotype: A much larger clone differs from this one at a single base, so this may be a read error. V gene TRBV7-6 combines with J gene TRBJ1-1; tentatively, D is TRBD1 (5 bases). The CDR3 loop spans 14 amino acids. In germline, CDR1 is SGHVS, CDR2 FNYEAQ. The CDR3 protein is CASSGGGEDTVAFF. CDR3 DNA sequence: TGTGCCAGCAGTGGTGGTGGGGAGGACACTGTAGCTTTCTTT.

This clonotype came up many times. The chain carries TRBV4-2 and TRBJ1-1, with a tentative D call TRBD1 (5 bases). In germline, CDR1 is LGHNA, CDR2 YNFKEQ. V lost 1 base to trimming and J lost 6 bases, with 15 bases between them. The CDR3 runs to 15 residues. The CDR3 DNA is TGTGCCAGCAGCCAAGGCTCGGGGGGGACGGCTGAAGCTTTCTTT. Protein product: CASSQGSGGTAEAFF.

This clonotype showed up many times. J is TRBJ2-5 and V is TRBV20-1; 7 nucleotides line up with TRBD2. J gave up 3 bases and V 5 bases, and 9 bases lay outside the gene matches. CDR1 is DFQATT, CDR2 SNEGSKA, per germline (reference sequence). The CDR3 runs 14 residues. The CDR3 DNA reads TGCAGTGCTGTGTTCGGGGGGTTGGAAGAGACCCAGTACTTC. Translating gives CSAVFGGLEETQYF.

This clonotype has just a few counts. The V gene is TRBV9, the J gene TRBJ1-6; tentatively, D is TRBD1 (5 bases). Trimming shortened V by 0 bases and J by 8 bases, and 15 bases separated the two germline ends. CDR1 is SGDLS, CDR2 YYNGEE, per germline. The CDR3 has 16 residues. In DNA form, the CDR3 reads TGTGCCAGCAGCGTAGCGAGACAGCCGGGGGATTCACCCCTCCACTTT. The encoded protein is CASSVARQPGDSPLHF.

This clonotype was seen only a few times. CDR3 sequence: CASSLGTSGSLNADTQYF. The CDR3 DNA follows: TGTGCCAGCAGCTTAGGGACTAGCGGGTCCTTGAACGCAGATACGCAGTATTTT. The chain links TRBV7-2 to TRBJ2-3; 11 nucleotides align to TRBD2. V dropped 1 base and J dropped 4; count of bases not matched to a gene: 10. CDR1 SGHTA and CDR2 FQGNSA come from the germline V gene. The CDR3 totals 18 residues.

Ten or more counts support this clonotype. The chain is built from TRBV20-1 and TRBJ2-7; tentative D call: TRBD2 (6 bases). This CDR3 contains 16 residues. Trimming removed 3 bases at V and 0 bases at J, with 18 bases between. The germline CDR1 and CDR2 sequences are DFQATT and SNEGSKA (reference sequence). CDR3 in amino acids: CSASGGVGLSSYEQYF. The CDR3 region has the DNA TGCAGTGCTAGCGGAGGGGTCGGGCTTAGCTCCTACGAGCAGTACTTC.

This clonotype was counted many times. The chain is built from TRBV20-1 and TRBJ2-3, with 13 bases matching TRBD2. This CDR3 is 14 amino acids long. CDR1 DFQATT and CDR2 SNEGSKA come from the germline V gene (reference sequence). Trimming cost V 5 bases and J 5 bases; bases outside gene matches: 4. The CDR3 nucleotides read TGCAGTGCTGGGGGACTAGCGGGGCTAGATACGCAGTATTTT. Amino acid sequence: CSAGGLAGLDTQYF.